Below, 15 T cell receptor beta chains from the same sample are listed, as sequenced in a study of CD8+ T cells in alopecia areata. RNA extraction and reverse transcription yielded cDNA as sequencing template. Clones were sequenced by immunoSEQ multiplex PCR, and TCRdb holds only the in-frame ones, with some missing. The sample lists roughly 92,000 clones; just over 70% were seen once. Documented treatment: oral pan-JAK inhibitor, 5-10 mg twice daily. This specimen was CD8+ T cells sorted from blood, taken at week 44, from a patient treated with tofacitinib. These receptors originate from a human donor with alopecia areata.

This chain links TRBV7-9 with TRBJ1-2; 7 bases align to TRBD1. J was trimmed by 5 bases and V by 5 bases; bases with no gene match: 8. Germline V gene data show CDR1 as SEHNR and CDR2 as FQNEAQ (reference sequence). The CDR3 contains 14 residues. The DNA for the CDR3 is TGTGCCAGCAGCGCGGCCAGGGGGGAATATGGCTACACCTTC. Protein sequence: CASSAARGEYGYTF.

The gene calls are TRBV2 and TRBJ2-1; unclear D gene. With 7 bases removed from V and 1 base from J, the gap between germline ends came to 17 bases. The CDR3 spans 16 residues. Germline V gene sequence: CDR1 SNHLY, CDR2 FYNNEI. The DNA of the CDR3 is TGTGCCAGCAACGCCGGAAGGGTAGTGTCCTACAATGAGCAGTTCTTC. Protein sequence: CASNAGRVVSYNEQFF.

This clone was seen only a few times. This chain's CDR3 is CASRRSTGTSGYEQYF. CDR3 DNA: TGTGCCAGCAGAAGATCCACCGGGACTAGCGGCTACGAGCAGTACTTC. This chain uses TRBV21-1 with TRBJ2-7; the D segment call TRBD2 is taken from the table without a DNA check. TRBV21-1 is a pseudogene segment. The CDR3 is 16 amino acids.

The chain recombines TRBV19 with TRBJ1-1; no definite D call. Germline CDR1 is LNHDA and CDR2 is SQIVND (reference sequence). Trimming left V 3 bases short and J 1 base short, with 3 bases between. This CDR3 comprises 12 residues. In DNA, the CDR3 is TGTGCCAGTAGTATGGGGAACACTGAAGCTTTCTTT. Protein: CASSMGNTEAFF.

V is TRBV4-1 and J is TRBJ2-7, with D perhaps TRBD2 (5 bases). The CDR3 is 15 residues long. V lost 2 bases and J lost 3, with 14 bases in between. Looked up from germline, CDR1 is MGHRA and CDR2 is YSYEKL. This chain's CDR3 is CASSQSSRGDYEQYF. For the CDR3, the DNA is TGCGCCAGCAGCCAATCCTCCCGGGGAGACTACGAGCAGTACTTC.

J is TRBJ2-5 and V is TRBV4-3; 7 nucleotides agree with TRBD2. The length of the CDR3 is 17 residues. Germline assignment: CDR1 LGHNA and CDR2 YSLEER. Trimming removed 4 bases from V and 1 base from J; junction bases left unmatched: 12. In DNA form, the CDR3 reads TGCGCCAGCAGCCCCCTCCCGGGGGAGCGGGGCCAAGAGACCCAGTACTTC. Translated: CASSPLPGERGQETQYF.

V and J are TRBV4-1 and TRBJ1-1; a possible D gene is TRBD1 (5 bases). Germline CDR1 reads MGHRA; CDR2 reads YSYEKL. This CDR3 is 15 amino acids long. V gave up 6 bases and J gave up 3 bases, with 17 bases separating them. The chain's CDR3 is CASSAPGRSYTEAFF. The CDR3 nucleotides are TGCGCCAGCAGTGCCCCGGGACGGAGCTACACTGAAGCTTTCTTT.

The chain couples TRBV27 to TRBJ2-5, with 8 bases identical to TRBD2. This CDR3 has 15 amino acids. Germline CDR1 is MNHEY and CDR2 is SMNVEV (reference sequence). V lost 5 bases, J lost 0 bases, and 5 bases stayed unmatched. The CDR3 loop is CASSPSGLDQETQYF. The CDR3 nucleotides are TGTGCCAGCAGTCCGTCGGGACTAGACCAAGAGACCCAGTACTTC.

The rearrangement uses TRBV27 and TRBJ2-7; possibly TRBD1 for D (6 bases). Germline lookup yields CDR1 MNHEY and CDR2 SMNVEV (reference sequence). CDR3 length: 15 residues. V was clipped by 3 bases and J by 2 bases, with 14 bases between them. DNA for the CDR3: TGTGCCAGCAGTTTTTCGGCAGGGGAAGCCTACGAGCAGTACTTC. Translation: CASSFSAGEAYEQYF.

The V and J genes are TRBV4-3 and TRBJ2-6; D is undetermined. Germline CDR1 and CDR2: LGHNA and YSLEER. The CDR3 loop spans 16 amino acids. V dropped 0 bases and J dropped 4 bases, with 10 bases sitting between them. The CDR3 protein is CASSQDRARGANVLTF. CDR3 in DNA: TGCGCCAGCAGCCAAGACAGAGCGAGGGGGGCCAACGTCCTGACTTTC.

This sequence joins TRBV5-1 and TRBJ2-7, with D perhaps TRBD1 (6 bases). Between the trimmed V and J ends, which lost 7 bases and 2 bases, there was a span of 16 bases. Per the germline V gene, CDR1 is SGHRS and CDR2 is YFSETQ. The CDR3 covers 14 residues. The chain's CDR3 is CASSSGTSPYEQYF. CDR3 DNA: TGCGCCAGCTCCTCCGGGACATCCCCCTACGAGCAGTACTTC.

CDR3 in amino acids: CASGLNRLSNQPQHF. The CDR3, as DNA: TGTGCTAGTGGTTTGAACAGACTTAGCAATCAGCCCCAGCATTTT. This sequence joins TRBV12-5 and TRBJ1-5; D unclear. Germline loops: CDR1 LGHNT, CDR2 FRNRAP. The V and J ends lost 2 bases and 0 bases respectively, with 8 bases between them. The CDR3 covers 15 residues. The full variable domain, in which reference TRBV12-5 and TRBJ1-5 provide the parts outside the CDR3, is DARVTQTPRHKVTEMGQEVTMRCQPILGHNTVFWYRQTMMQGLELLAYFRNRAPLDDSGMPKDRFSAEMPDATLATLKIQPSEPRDSAVYFCASGLNRLSNQPQHFGDGTRLSIL.

V is TRBV19 and J is TRBJ1-1, with a possible D match to TRBD1 (5 bases). Deletions cut 5 bases from V and 5 bases from J, with 12 bases between. The CDR3 loop spans 13 amino acids. From germline, CDR1 is LNHDA and CDR2 SQIVND (reference sequence). The CDR3 sequence: CASSRDPGTEAFF. CDR3 DNA sequence: TGTGCCAGTAGTCGGGACCCGGGGACTGAAGCTTTCTTT.

The chain has TRBV6-5 and TRBJ2-7; 8 positions agree with TRBD1. Germline V gives CDR1 MNHEY, CDR2 SVGAGI. V lost 2 bases and J lost 7; bases outside the gene matches: 7. The CDR3 is 14 amino acids. CDR3 bases: TGTGCCAGCAGTTACGCGACAGGGGTCAAGGAGCAGTACTTC. Its protein is CASSYATGVKEQYF.

The genes are TRBV29-1 and TRBJ2-3; TRBD2 agrees at 7 bases. With V trimmed by 7 bases and J by 5 bases, 9 bases remained unmatched. The V gene's germline CDR1 is SQVTM and CDR2 ANQGSEA. This CDR3 contains 13 residues. DNA for the CDR3: TGCAGCGGCGGCGGGGGTGAGGTAGATACGCAGTATTTT. Its protein product is CSGGGGEVDTQYF.